This T cell receptor beta chain derives from a study of T cell responses to AZD1222 COVID-19 vaccine. General study points: A rise in Spike-specific TCR breadth and depth followed two AZD1222 doses. Reportedly, nearly half of unique spike TCRs recognized epitopes outside B.1.351/B.1.1.7 mutations. Vaccine-associated CD4 TCRs spanned spike, dominant at 160-218 and 743-854. Donor demographics were predominantly white British with a female majority; clonal diversity may be underestimated.

The method was immunoSEQ multiplex PCR; TCRdb's version includes in-frame clones alone and lacks a portion of them. The table includes about 130,000 clones, 90% detected once. In the case of this clone: Its antigen is unknown.

This TCR came from an adult in good health. The material was peripheral blood, obtained on day 0 of MenACWY control vaccination.

CDR3 DNA: TGTGCCAGCAGCTTATCCGCCCGTTCACCCCTCCACTTT. Protein product: CASSLSARSPLHF. The chain has TRBV7-2 and TRBJ1-6; D is uncertain. CDR1 is SGHTA, CDR2 FQGNSA, per germline. The CDR3 length is 13 residues. V lost 2 bases and J lost 9, with 8 bases in between.